These T cell receptor beta chains were read from a single sample in a study of T cell responses to AZD1222 COVID-19 vaccine. Libraries were prepared by immunoSEQ multiplex PCR; TCRdb keeps only in-frame clonotypes and omits some of them. The sample yields about 140,000 clones, 91% seen once. The sample in question was peripheral blood, obtained 28 days after the second dose of the MenACWY control vaccine. The receptors here all came from an adult who received the MenACWY meningococcal vaccine as a control. CDR3s include the opening cysteine and the closing phenylalanine or tryptophan. A D gene is named only where the DNA matches it firmly. Expanded clones get a size class; other rows say once, few or many, or leave the size out.

v_call	d_call	cdr3_length	j_call	clone_size	cdr3_aa	cdr3_nt
TRBV10-3	-	13	TRBJ1-1	once	CAISDERNTEAFF	TGTGCCATCAGTGATGAACGGAACACTGAAGCTTTCTTT
TRBV6-5	TRBD1	16	TRBJ2-4	-	CASSYAGTGSKNIQYF	TGTGCCAGCAGTTACGCTGGGACAGGGTCCAAAAACATTCAGTACTTC
TRBV28	-	12	TRBJ1-6	-	CASSLTHSPLHF	TGTGCCAGCAGCTTGACCCATTCACCCCTCCACTTT
TRBV7-2	TRBD1	14	TRBJ2-5	-	CASSFRQGGETQYF	TGTGCCAGCAGCTTCAGACAGGGTGGGGAGACCCAGTACTTC
TRBV11-2	-	12	TRBJ2-3	-	CASSLGYDTQYF	TGTGCCAGCAGCTTGGGATACGATACGCAGTATTTT
TRBV5-1	-	17	TRBJ2-2	once	CASSGDWFAISPGELFF	TGCGCCAGCAGCGGGGACTGGTTCGCCATAAGCCCCGGGGAGCTGTTTTTT
TRBV19	TRBD2	15	TRBJ2-7	few	CASATSGGADYEQYF	TGTGCCAGTGCGACTAGCGGGGGAGCAGACTACGAGCAGTACTTC
TRBV27	-	15	TRBJ2-2	few	CASSWTPLRTGELFF	TGTGCCAGCAGTTGGACACCCCTTAGGACCGGGGAGCTGTTTTTT
TRBV18	TRBD1	17	TRBJ2-2	-	CASSPRQGALGTGELFF	TGTGCCAGCTCACCAAGACAGGGGGCTTTGGGCACCGGGGAGCTGTTTTTT
TRBV3-1/TRBV3-2	-	16	TRBJ2-7	-	CASSQDPGGGSYEQYF	TGTGCCAGCAGCCAAGATCCGGGCGGCGGTTCCTACGAGCAGTACTTC
TRBV5-8	-	15	TRBJ1-2	many	CASSLYTVRRYGYTF	TGTGCCAGCAGCTTGTATACAGTTAGACGATATGGCTACACCTTC
TRBV27	TRBD1	13	TRBJ1-2	once	CASSRTGNYGYTF	TGTGCCAGCAGTAGGACAGGGAACTATGGCTACACCTTC
TRBV7-9	-	13	TRBJ2-1	-	CARGDSPLEAQFF	TGTGCCAGGGGGGACTCGCCCTTAGAGGCGCAGTTCTTC
TRBV27	TRBD2	22	TRBJ2-1	-	CASTDRDIGTSGSKVPQREQFF	TGTGCCAGCACCGACCGGGACATCGGGACTAGCGGGAGTAAAGTCCCCCAGCGGGAGCAGTTCTTC
TRBV9	-	14	TRBJ2-5	-	CASSVTAGGETQYF	TGTGCCAGCAGCGTAACCGCCGGGGGAGAGACCCAGTACTTC
TRBV12-3/TRBV12-4	-	13	TRBJ1-2	-	CASSYDRGYGYTF	TGTGCCAGCAGTTACGACAGAGGCTATGGCTACACCTTC
TRBV20-1	TRBD2	14	TRBJ2-1	once	CSASFRGGYNEQFF	TGCAGTGCTAGTTTTAGGGGAGGGTACAATGAGCAGTTCTTC
TRBV27	-	15	TRBJ2-3	-	CASRRGGDSTDTQYF	TGTGCCAGCCGCAGGGGGGGGGATAGCACAGATACGCAGTATTTT
TRBV9	-	14	TRBJ1-6	once	CASSVATKDSPLHF	TGTGCCAGCAGCGTAGCTACGAAGGATTCACCCCTCCACTTT
TRBV7-8	-	11	TRBJ2-1	-	CASSYFNEQFF	TGTGCCAGCAGCTATTTCAATGAGCAGTTCTTC
TRBV19	TRBD1	14	TRBJ1-2	-	CASRDSGTGIGYTF	TGTGCCAGTAGAGATTCCGGGACAGGTATCGGCTACACCTTC
TRBV5-4	-	16	TRBJ2-1	-	CASSLEGGRHSNEQFF	TGTGCCAGCAGCTTGGAGGGCGGGCGTCATAGCAATGAGCAGTTCTTC
TRBV6-5	TRBD1	13	TRBJ1-2	-	CASRQTGENGYTF	TGTGCCAGCAGACAAACAGGGGAAAATGGCTACACCTTC
TRBV28	-	14	TRBJ2-5	-	CASSITTGQETQYF	TGTGCCAGCAGTATAACGACAGGTCAAGAGACCCAGTACTTC
TRBV5-1	-	13	TRBJ2-5	once	CASSAGQQETQYF	TGCGCCAGCAGCGCTGGACAGCAAGAGACCCAGTACTTC
TRBV28	-	13	TRBJ1-2	-	CASTLRGNYGYTF	TGTGCCAGCACCCTCCGGGGAAACTATGGCTACACCTTC
TRBV6-2/TRBV6-3	-	14	TRBJ1-5	once	CASSYRRSIQPQHF	TGTGCCAGCAGTTACAGAAGGAGTATACAGCCCCAGCATTTT
TRBV4-2	-	17	TRBJ1-2	-	CASSQDSARVASEGYTF	TGTGCCAGCAGCCAAGACTCCGCCAGGGTGGCGTCTGAGGGCTACACCTTC
TRBV7-9	-	12	TRBJ1-1	-	CASSLDQTEAFF	TGTGCCAGCAGCTTAGATCAGACTGAAGCTTTCTTT
TRBV27	-	13	TRBJ2-2	-	CASRGQLERELFF	TGTGCCAGCAGAGGGCAGCTGGAGCGGGAGCTGTTTTTT
TRBV30	-	13	TRBJ1-6	-	CAWSPQGTSPLHF	TGTGCCTGGAGTCCCCAGGGGACTTCACCCCTCCACTTT
TRBV19	TRBD1	14	TRBJ1-2	-	CASTQDRDVYGYTF	TGTGCCAGTACCCAGGACAGGGATGTATATGGCTACACCTTC
TRBV19	-	14	TRBJ1-4	-	CASSIQGWGEKLFF	TGTGCCAGTAGTATTCAAGGGTGGGGTGAAAAACTGTTTTTT
TRBV6-5	-	15	TRBJ1-4	-	CASSFYDKTNEKLFF	TGTGCCAGCAGTTTCTATGATAAAACTAATGAAAAACTGTTTTTT
TRBV28	-	14	TRBJ1-5	-	CASSRRQGNQPQHF	TGTGCCAGCAGCCGTCGACAGGGCAATCAGCCCCAGCATTTT
TRBV5-1	-	18	TRBJ1-2	-	CASSDRSPGAQDNYGYTF	TGCGCCAGCAGCGACCGGTCCCCGGGGGCGCAGGACAACTATGGCTACACCTTC
TRBV5-6	TRBD2	15	TRBJ2-7	-	CASSPRGGTPYEQYF	TGTGCCAGCAGCCCCCGGGGGGGTACACCCTACGAGCAGTACTTC
TRBV5-5	TRBD1	15	TRBJ1-4	-	CASSLVQGGNEKLFF	TGTGCCAGCAGCTTGGTTCAGGGGGGTAATGAAAAACTGTTTTTT
TRBV7-9	TRBD2	13	TRBJ2-1	-	CASSVAGGHEQFF	TGTGCCAGCAGCGTAGCGGGAGGGCATGAGCAGTTCTTC
TRBV3-1/TRBV3-2	-	12	TRBJ1-5	-	CASSLGNQPQHF	TGTGCCAGCAGCCTTGGCAATCAGCCCCAGCATTTT
TRBV5-1	TRBD2	14	TRBJ2-3	-	CASTPGGALYTQYF	TGCGCCAGCACCCCGGGGGGGGCGTTATATACGCAGTATTTT
TRBV19	TRBD1	15	TRBJ2-7	-	CASSIGTGSPYEQYF	TGTGCCAGTAGTATAGGGACAGGGAGTCCCTACGAGCAGTACTTC
TRBV6-5	-	14	TRBJ1-2	once	CASSTAGIPGYYTF	TGTGCCAGCAGTACAGCCGGGATCCCTGGGTACTACACCTTC
TRBV28	TRBD1	16	TRBJ1-2	-	CASSSPAGQGLGGYTF	TGTGCCAGCAGTTCCCCCGCCGGACAGGGCTTAGGCGGCTACACCTTC
TRBV18	-	15	TRBJ1-3	-	CASSPWDGSGRTIYF	TGTGCCAGCTCACCCTGGGACGGCTCTGGGCGCACCATATATTTT
TRBV6-1	-	15	TRBJ2-7	-	CASSEAAGGIYEQYF	TGTGCCAGCAGTGAAGCTGCAGGGGGGATTTACGAGCAGTACTTC
TRBV6-2/TRBV6-3	-	15	TRBJ1-1	-	CASSYRGVGDTEAFF	TGTGCCAGCAGTTACAGAGGGGTAGGGGACACTGAAGCTTTCTTT
TRBV27	TRBD2	16	TRBJ2-7	-	CASSPFGLAGPYEQYF	TGTGCCAGCAGCCCTTTTGGACTAGCGGGACCCTACGAGCAGTACTTC
TRBV3-1/TRBV3-2	-	16	TRBJ1-3	-	CASSQDSGAGGNTIYF	TGTGCCAGCAGCCAAGATTCGGGGGCAGGTGGAAACACCATATATTTT
TRBV10-3	-	14	TRBJ1-1	-	CAISETELNTEAFF	TGTGCCATCAGCGAGACAGAACTGAACACTGAAGCTTTCTTT
TRBV3-1/TRBV3-2	-	14	TRBJ2-7	-	CASSQDGGLGEQYF	TGTGCCAGCAGCCAAGATGGGGGGCTTGGCGAGCAGTACTTC